A selection of T cell receptor beta chains follows, all from one sample in a study of T cell repertoires in ileal Crohn's disease. This table comes from immunoSEQ multiplex PCR, and its TCRdb copy is limited to in-frame clones, with some not included. The sample has approximately 17,000 clones; roughly 85% are singletons. What was sequenced was ileal tissue. The receptors originated from an adult with Crohn's disease. CDR3s include the opening cysteine and the closing phenylalanine or tryptophan. D genes are given only for firm matches. Not all rows give a size; the values are once, few, many and, for expanded clones, a class.

j_gene | abundance | v_gene | d_gene | CDR3aa | CDR3nt
TRBJ2-5 | . | TRBV5-1 | TRBD1 | CASSLWTGYQETQYF | TGCGCCAGCAGCTTATGGACAGGCTACCAAGAGACCCAGTACTTC
TRBJ2-5 | . | TRBV4-1 | TRBD2 | CASSQDRGTSGIETQYF | TGCGCCAGCAGCCAAGATAGAGGGACTAGCGGGATAGAGACCCAGTACTTC
TRBJ1-6 | . | TRBV11-3 | TRBD1 | CASSLTGRDSPLHF | TGTGCCAGCAGCTTGACAGGGCGGGATTCACCCCTCCACTTT
TRBJ2-7 | . | TRBV27 | . | CASSLSSGARRNEQYF | TGTGCCAGCAGTTTGTCTTCAGGGGCGCGTCGTAATGAGCAGTACTTC
TRBJ2-2 | . | TRBV11-3 | TRBD1 | CASSLGQGASGELFF | TGTGCCAGCAGCTTGGGACAGGGGGCTTCCGGGGAGCTGTTTTTT
TRBJ2-7 | . | TRBV11-2 | . | CASSSDRHPTYEQYF | TGTGCCAGCAGTTCCGACAGGCATCCTACCTACGAGCAGTACTTC
TRBJ1-1 | . | TRBV5-1 | TRBD1 | CASSPDRADTEAFF | TGCGCCAGCAGTCCGGACAGGGCAGATACTGAAGCTTTCTTT
TRBJ1-2 | medium-sized | TRBV7-9 | TRBD1 | CASSTGLPKTGFANYGYTF | TGTGCCAGCAGCACCGGCCTCCCCAAGACAGGGTTCGCTAACTATGGCTACACCTTC
TRBJ2-7 | . | TRBV6-6 | . | CASSYSTPAEYYEQYF | TGTGCCAGCAGTTACTCGACTCCTGCGGAATACTACGAGCAGTACTTC
TRBJ1-2 | . | TRBV9 | . | CASSVGSSSSFGYTF | TGTGCCAGCAGCGTAGGGAGCTCGTCTTCTTTTGGCTACACCTTC
TRBJ1-1 | . | TRBV27 | . | CASSREAGLGTEAFF | TGTGCCAGCAGTAGGGAGGCAGGGTTGGGGACTGAAGCTTTCTTT
TRBJ1-1 | . | TRBV5-6 | TRBD1 | CASSLVNRGDEAFF | TGTGCCAGCAGCTTGGTGAACAGGGGGGATGAAGCTTTCTTT
TRBJ2-7 | . | TRBV7-9 | TRBD2 | CASSLGGTRGGSEQYF | TGTGCCAGCAGCTTAGGGGGTACGCGGGGGGGAAGCGAGCAGTACTTC
TRBJ2-7 | . | TRBV14 | . | CASSLGGEQYF | TGTGCCAGCAGTCTGGGGGGTGAGCAGTACTTC
TRBJ1-1 | few | TRBV6-5 | . | CASSYSGGWDTEAFF | TGTGCCAGCAGTTACTCGGGGGGTTGGGACACTGAAGCTTTCTTT
TRBJ2-1 | . | TRBV18 | . | CASSPGGAGNEQFF | TGTGCCAGCTCACCAGGGGGGGCTGGGAATGAGCAGTTCTTC
TRBJ1-1 | few | TRBV12-5 | . | CASGYPNTEAFF | TGTGCTAGTGGTTATCCTAACACTGAAGCTTTCTTT
TRBJ1-4 | . | TRBV5-1 | . | CASREGGVRANEKLFF | TGCGCCAGCAGGGAAGGAGGGGTGAGAGCTAATGAAAAACTGTTTTTT
TRBJ1-5 | . | TRBV6-1 | . | CASSEILGGNQPQHF | TGTGCCAGCAGTGAAATACTAGGTGGCAATCAGCCCCAGCATTTT
TRBJ2-1 | . | TRBV7-7 | TRBD2 | CASSLGLADEQFF | TGTGCTAGCAGCTTAGGACTAGCCGATGAGCAGTTCTTC
TRBJ1-2 | . | TRBV10-3 | . | CAISEQGFNYGYTF | TGTGCCATCAGTGAACAGGGTTTTAACTATGGCTACACCTTC
TRBJ1-6 | . | TRBV7-2 | TRBD1 | CASSLGTGYNSPLHF | TGTGCCAGCAGCTTAGGGACAGGGTATAATTCACCCCTCCACTTT
TRBJ2-4 | once | TRBV4-2 | . | CASSQGIGVLAKNIQYF | TGTGCCAGCAGCCAAGGAATCGGGGTGCTAGCCAAAAACATTCAGTACTTC
TRBJ1-2 | . | TRBV27 | . | CASSFRGRTYGYTF | TGTGCCAGCAGTTTCAGGGGCCGAACCTATGGCTACACCTTC
TRBJ1-5 | . | TRBV9 | TRBD1 | CASSSGTGVGQPQHF | TGTGCCAGCAGCTCCGGGACAGGGGTAGGTCAGCCCCAGCATTTT
TRBJ2-4 | . | TRBV5-6 | TRBD2 | CASSLGVGGNIQYF | TGTGCCAGCAGCCTGGGGGTGGGGGGGAACATTCAGTACTTC